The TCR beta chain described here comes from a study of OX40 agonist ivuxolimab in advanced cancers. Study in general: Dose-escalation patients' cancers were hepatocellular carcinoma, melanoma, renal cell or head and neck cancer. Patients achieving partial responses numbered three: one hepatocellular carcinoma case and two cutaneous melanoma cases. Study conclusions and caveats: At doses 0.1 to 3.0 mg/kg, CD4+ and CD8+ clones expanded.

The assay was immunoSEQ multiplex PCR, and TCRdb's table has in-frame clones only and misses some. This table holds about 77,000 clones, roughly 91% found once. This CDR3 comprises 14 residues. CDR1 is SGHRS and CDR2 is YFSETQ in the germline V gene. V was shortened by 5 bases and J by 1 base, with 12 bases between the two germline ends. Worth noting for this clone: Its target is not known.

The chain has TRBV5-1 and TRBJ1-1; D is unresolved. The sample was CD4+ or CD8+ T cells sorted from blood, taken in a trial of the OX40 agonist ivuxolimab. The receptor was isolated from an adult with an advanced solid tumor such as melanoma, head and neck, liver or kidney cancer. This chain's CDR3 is CASSSIPPNTEAFF. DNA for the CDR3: TGCGCCAGCAGTTCTATTCCTCCGAACACTGAAGCTTTCTTT. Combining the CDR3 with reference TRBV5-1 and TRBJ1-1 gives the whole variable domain KAGVTQTPRYLIKTRGQQVTLSCSPISGHRSVSWYQQTPGQGLQFLFEYFSETQRNKGNFPGRFSGRQFSNSRSEMNVSTLELGDSALYLCASSSIPPNTEAFFGQGTRLTVV.